This T cell receptor (beta chain) was identified in a study of blood T cell repertoires in COVID-19. Turning to the study itself: The United States, Italy and Spain were the sources of the acute and convalescent COVID-19 samples.

The V end was cut by 2 bases, the J end by 8 bases, with 15 bases between. The CDR3 has 15 residues. The V gene's germline CDR1 is MGHRA and CDR2 YSYEKL. Enrollment of patients from Seattle took place during active infection, with longitudinal follow-up. Authors' data handling: The assay estimated nucleated cells by amplifying reference gene primers. The repertoire was sequenced with immunoSEQ multiplex PCR; TCRdb's copy has only in-frame clones and lacks some. V, J and clone size were drawn from that table, and D and trimming were deduced from the DNA. The repertoire consists of hundreds of thousands of clones, with around nine tenths occurring once and the leading ten covering around 1.9%.

This chain links TRBV4-1 with TRBJ1-4, with D perhaps matching TRBD1 (6 bases). The sequencing sample was made of peripheral blood. The receptor was isolated from a woman in her 30s with COVID-19, enrolled during active disease. The CDR3 reads CASSQLQGGGEKLFF. The CDR3 DNA sequence: TGCGCCAGCAGCCAATTACAGGGCGGGGGGGAAAAACTGTTTTTT.